A selection of T cell receptor beta chains follows, all from one sample in a study of blood T cell repertoires in COVID-19. Sequenced by immunoSEQ multiplex PCR; TCRdb stores in-frame clones only, minus some. This sample has about 48,000 clones, with 75% to 80% found just once. The source material was peripheral blood. The receptors were sampled from a human donor with active or convalescent COVID-19. The donor label of this sample is uncertain. The CDR3 runs from the conserved cysteine through the conserved F or W. The D gene is left open where the match is weak.

TRBV9	TRBD1	TRBJ2-7	15	CASSPRQGGSYEQYF	TGTGCCAGCAGCCCCCGACAGGGGGGCTCCTACGAGCAGTACTTC
TRBV7-8	.	TRBJ2-7	14	CASSLPSGSYEQYF	TGTGCCAGCAGCTTACCTTCCGGCTCCTACGAGCAGTACTTC
TRBV20-1	TRBD2	TRBJ2-1	14	CSASPSGSFNEQFF	TGCAGTGCTAGTCCTAGCGGGAGTTTTAATGAGCAGTTCTTC
TRBV4-3	TRBD1	TRBJ2-2	16	CASSTRRTGWTGELFF	TGCGCCAGCAGCACCCGAAGGACAGGGTGGACCGGGGAGCTGTTTTTT
TRBV7-8	TRBD2	TRBJ2-7	14	CASSREGPSYEQYF	TGTGCCAGCTCCCGGGAGGGACCTTCCTACGAGCAGTACTTC
TRBV4-1	TRBD1	TRBJ2-1	15	CASSQEGKGAGEQFF	TGCGCCAGCAGCCAAGAGGGAAAGGGGGCGGGTGAGCAGTTCTTC
TRBV5-4	TRBD1	TRBJ1-6	15	CASSAGQGPNSPLHF	TGTGCCAGCAGCGCCGGACAGGGACCTAATTCACCCCTCCACTTT
TRBV7-3	TRBD2	TRBJ2-1	15	CASSSSGLAGNEQFF	TGTGCCAGCAGCTCCTCGGGACTAGCGGGGAATGAGCAGTTCTTC
TRBV13	TRBD2	TRBJ2-1	16	CASSTRTSAGRNEQFF	TGTGCCAGCAGCACCCGGACTAGCGCGGGTCGGAATGAGCAGTTCTTC
TRBV7-3	TRBD1	TRBJ1-1	21	CASSLRPPGPDRALCATEAFF	TGTGCCAGCAGCTTACGCCCCCCCGGACCCGACAGGGCTCTATGTGCGACTGAAGCTTTCTTT
TRBV3-1/TRBV3-2	.	TRBJ1-4	13	CASPPGSREKLFF	TGTGCCAGCCCCCCGGGGAGCCGGGAAAAACTGTTTTTT